The source of this TCR beta chain is a study of T cell repertoires in cytomegalovirus infection. Concerning this clonotype itself: Its target is not known.

Overall study results and limits: Cumulative frequency (of public TCR beta family members) identified carriers of CMV plus the relevant HLA.

TCRdb ran MiXCR on the reads and lists one entry per CDR3 protein. There are some 940,000 distinct CDR3 sequences in the sample; roughly 30% occur only once, and 13% lies in the top ten. The sequencing here drew on cultured CD8+ T cells from PBMCs, taken from culture after CMV antigen stimulation. The clonotype comes from a human donor in good health (CMV status not recorded). Some clones in this sample may be carry-over from other donors' samples.

CDR3 region: CASSGDASGGDDEQFF. The CDR3 DNA reads TGTGCCAGCAGTGGAGATGCCAGCGGGGGGGACGATGAGCAGTTCTTC. V and J are TRBV12-3 or TRBV12-4 and TRBJ2-1; TRBD2 aligns across 10 bases. The CDR3 sequence is 16 residues long. The ends lost 5 bases at V and 8 bases at J; junction bases unmatched: 12.